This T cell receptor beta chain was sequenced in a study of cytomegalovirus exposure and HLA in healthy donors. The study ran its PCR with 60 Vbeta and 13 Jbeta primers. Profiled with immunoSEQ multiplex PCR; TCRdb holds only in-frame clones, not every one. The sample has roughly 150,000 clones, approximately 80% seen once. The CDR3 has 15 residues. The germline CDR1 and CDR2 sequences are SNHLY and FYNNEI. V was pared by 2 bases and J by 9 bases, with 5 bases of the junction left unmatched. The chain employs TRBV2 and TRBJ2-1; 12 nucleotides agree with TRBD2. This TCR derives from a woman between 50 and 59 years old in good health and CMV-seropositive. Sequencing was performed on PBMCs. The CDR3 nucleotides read TGTGCCAGCAGTGAAACTAGCGGGGGGTTCGTTGAGCAGTTCTTC. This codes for CASSETSGGFVEQFF.